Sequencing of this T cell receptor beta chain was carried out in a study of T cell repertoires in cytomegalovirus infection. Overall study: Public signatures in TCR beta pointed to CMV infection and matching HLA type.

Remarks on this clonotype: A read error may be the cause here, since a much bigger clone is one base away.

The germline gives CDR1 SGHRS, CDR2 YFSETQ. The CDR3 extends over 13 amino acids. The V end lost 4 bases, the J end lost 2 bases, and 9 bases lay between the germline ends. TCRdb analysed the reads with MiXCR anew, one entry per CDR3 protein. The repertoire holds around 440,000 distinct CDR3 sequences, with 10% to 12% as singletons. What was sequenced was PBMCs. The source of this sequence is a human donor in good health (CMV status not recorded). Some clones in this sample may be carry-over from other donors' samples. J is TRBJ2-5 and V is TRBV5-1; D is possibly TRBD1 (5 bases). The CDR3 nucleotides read TGCGCCAGCAGCGGGGCACAGCAAGAGACCCAGTACTTC. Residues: CASSGAQQETQYF.